This TCR beta chain was observed in a study of shared clonotypes between healthy human individuals. Study as a whole: The cohort comprised two women and a few men. Their ages spanned 18 to 49 years.

Generated by immunoSEQ multiplex PCR, the TCRdb table keeps only in-frame clones and is missing some. Here the sample spans hundreds of thousands of clones, around 77% being singletons. The germline V gene encodes CDR1 MNHEY and CDR2 SVGAGI. With 7 bases clipped from V and 0 bases from J, the junction kept 5 bases outside the gene matches. The CDR3 length is 14 residues. This rearrangement joins TRBV6-5 to TRBJ1-2; 7 bases align to TRBD1. Material for sequencing was PBMCs. The TCR originated in a woman between 35 and 50 years old in good health. Some clones in this sample may be carry-over from other donors' samples. For the CDR3, the DNA is TGTGCCAGCACCCCGGGACAGACTAACTATGGCTACACCTTC. This encodes CASTPGQTNYGYTF.